In this sample, the clone carrying this T cell receptor (beta chain) turned up a few times. Its cognate antigen is unknown. The data originate from a study of early T cells in non-severe SARS-CoV-2 infection. Whole-study results and caveats: Lookups in VDJdb leaned toward anti-spike CD8 responses and missed private and CD4 specificities.

The V and J ends lost 4 bases and 3 bases respectively, with 15 bases between them. This CDR3 region has 15 residues. Germline V gene sequence: CDR1 MNHEY, CDR2 SMNVEV (reference sequence). Unique molecular identifier tags were affixed to discrete cDNA molecules. TCRdb re-analysed the 5' RACE reads in MiXCR, keeping a single row per CDR3 protein. The profile shows about 64,000 distinct CDR3 sequences, less than 15% of them singletons. The receptor was derived from an adult who was a healthcare worker with PCR-confirmed SARS-CoV-2 infection or an uninfected control (not recorded which). Input material: whole blood. The chain carries TRBV27 and TRBJ1-1, with a possible D match to TRBD1 (6 bases). As DNA, the CDR3 is TGTGCCAGCAGTTGGACAGCCGGGGGGTACACTGAAGCTTTCTTT. It translates to CASSWTAGGYTEAFF.